The text below deals with one TCR beta chain. Its target is not known. The data belong to a study of T-cell memory formation after mild COVID-19. Trimming removed 5 bases at V and 4 bases at J, with 20 bases between. CDR3 length equals 16 residues. The germline CDR1 and CDR2 sequences are MNHNS and SASEGT. cDNA libraries for TCR alpha and TCR beta, carrying sample barcodes and UMIs, came from 5'RACE with constant-segment primers. MiXCR, applied by TCRdb to the 5' RACE reads, yields one record per CDR3 protein. The table has 550,000 to 650,000 distinct CDR3 sequences, roughly 17% seen once; the top ten hold about 8.1%. Study-wide results and caveats: Certain responding clones were present in pre-infection memory, suggesting participation of cross-reactive memory. Among clones contracting day 15 to 85, CD4/CD8 was balanced, whereas later expanders leaned CD4+.

The chain couples TRBV6-1 to TRBJ2-5; D is possibly TRBD1 or TRBD2 (5 bases each). This sequence was found in an adult woman who had mild COVID-19 (a few samples of this study predate the infection). Cell type and time point are not known. The sample comprised PBMCs or a T cell subset sorted from them (not recorded which). CDR3 nucleotide sequence: TGTGCCAGCAGTTTTTCCCCCTCGGGACGGGCAGAGACCCAGTACTTC. Translating it yields CASSFSPSGRAETQYF.